This T cell receptor beta chain is drawn from a study of cytomegalovirus exposure and HLA in healthy donors. Points from the study as a whole: Donors were assumed by presence/absence analyses to have roughly uniform sequencing depth. Immune exposure information available was restricted to CMV serostatus. Per published reports, the classifier diagnosed cytomegalovirus status with high specificity and sensitivity. Later findings reportedly placed an Asian-associated ancestry cluster below the approximately 670-donor mean for N-insertions.

The CDR3 extends over 13 amino acids. Per the germline V gene, CDR1 is MNHEY and CDR2 is SMNVEV (reference sequence). The V and J ends lost 6 bases and 4 bases, in that order; junction bases with no gene match: 2. The PCR employed 60 Vbeta primers together with 13 Jbeta primers. Clones were sequenced by immunoSEQ multiplex PCR, and TCRdb holds only the in-frame ones, with some missing. The data show around 99,000 clones, with around three quarters seen just once and 4% to 5% held by the top ten. As regards this clone: The target antigen is unknown.

The chain has TRBV27 and TRBJ2-1; TRBD1 aligns across 8 bases. The sample comprised PBMCs. The receptor comes from a male donor in good health and CMV-seronegative. The CDR3 spells CASSDRGYNEQFF. The CDR3 DNA follows: TGTGCCAGCAGCGACAGGGGTTACAATGAGCAGTTCTTC.